The 16 T cell receptor beta chains listed next were all sequenced from one sample in a study of CD8 T cells in Susac syndrome. The RNA input was roughly 0.45 to 1 ug, and it was reverse transcribed with random hexamers. TCRdb independently ran MiXCR on the immunoSEQ multiplex PCR reads; one entry per CDR3 protein. The sample records some 260,000 distinct CDR3 sequences, approximately 84% being singletons. The specimen was CD8+ T cells from PBMCs. Source of these receptors: a human donor with multiple sclerosis.

The rearrangement uses TRBV9 and TRBJ2-7; possibly TRBD2 for D (6 bases). The V gene lost 3 bases and the J gene lost 0 bases, with 13 bases spanning the gap. Germline lookup yields CDR1 SGDLS and CDR2 YYNGEE. The CDR3 is 15 amino acids. This CDR3 reads CASSAGGVSSYEQYF. In DNA form, the CDR3 reads TGTGCCAGCAGCGCCGGAGGGGTAAGCTCCTACGAGCAGTACTTC.

This clonotype was found once. J is TRBJ2-7 and V is TRBV20-1; 9 nucleotides agree with TRBD2. J gave up 5 bases and V 0 bases, and 5 bases lay outside the gene matches. CDR3 size: 14 residues. Per germline, CDR1 DFQATT and CDR2 SNEGSKA (reference sequence). CDR3 residues: CSARERASGNEQYF. As DNA, the CDR3 is TGCAGTGCTAGAGAAAGGGCTAGCGGGAACGAGCAGTACTTC.

The chain is built from TRBV7-9 and TRBJ1-6; 8 bases map to TRBD1. This CDR3 has 13 residues. V lost 5 bases, J lost 9 bases, and 3 bases stayed unmatched. Germline CDR1 reads SEHNR; CDR2 reads FQNEAQ (reference sequence). CDR3 region: CASSLDRVSPLHF. In nucleotides, the CDR3 is TGTGCCAGCAGCCTGGACAGGGTTTCACCCCTCCACTTT.

The chain employs TRBV27 and TRBJ2-4; maybe TRBD2 (6 bases). The germline CDR1 and CDR2 sequences are MNHEY and SMNVEV (reference sequence). This CDR3 is 16 amino acids long. V lost 4 bases, J lost 0 bases, and 13 bases lay in between. Here the CDR3 reads CASSSSTRIAKNIQYF. The DNA for the CDR3 is TGTGCCAGCAGTTCCTCGACTAGGATAGCCAAAAACATTCAGTACTTC.

The gene calls are TRBV7-9 and TRBJ2-5, with a tentative D call TRBD1 (6 bases). The CDR3 length is 16 residues. In germline, CDR1 is SEHNR, CDR2 FQNEAQ (reference sequence). The V and J ends lost 2 bases and 4 bases respectively, with 17 bases between them. The CDR3 region has the DNA TGTGCCAGCAGCTTATCCAAAACAGGGTTAGGAGAGACCCAGTACTTC. Its protein is CASSLSKTGLGETQYF. The full variable domain, in which reference TRBV7-9 and TRBJ2-5 provide the parts outside the CDR3, is DTGVSQNPRHKITKRGQNVTFRCDPISEHNRLYWYRQTLGQGPEFLTYFQNEAQLEKSRLLSDRFSAERPKGSFSTLEIQRTEQGDSAMYLCASSLSKTGLGETQYFGPGTRLLVL.

The chain employs TRBV13 and TRBJ2-3, with TRBD2 matching 15 bases. The CDR3 covers 18 residues. The germline V gene encodes CDR1 PRHDT and CDR2 FYEKMQ (reference sequence). Trimming removed 6 bases from V and 4 bases from J; junction bases left unmatched: 11. CDR3 residues: CASRDGLAGGPNPDTQYF. DNA of the CDR3: TGTGCCAGCAGAGACGGACTAGCGGGAGGGCCTAACCCAGATACGCAGTATTTT.

The rearrangement joins TRBV19 to TRBJ1-5, with TRBD1 identical over 8 bases. Germline V gene sequence: CDR1 LNHDA, CDR2 SQIVND (reference sequence). The CDR3 has 20 residues. Trimming cost V 5 bases and J 0 bases; bases outside gene matches: 18. The CDR3 DNA reads as TGTGCCAGTAGTCAAACCGGGACAGGAGTTTACCGGTATAGCAATCAGCCCCAGCATTTT. Translated: CASSQTGTGVYRYSNQPQHF.

The rearrangement links TRBV7-2 to TRBJ2-1; 7 bases map to TRBD1. The CDR3 has 16 amino acids. Germline V gene data show CDR1 as SGHTA and CDR2 as FQGNSA. Unmatched junction bases numbered 11, after V lost 2 bases and J lost 7 bases. The CDR3 nucleotides are TGTGCCAGCAGCTTAAGGGGGCAAGGGATCCTTAATGAGCAGTTCTTC. Its protein is CASSLRGQGILNEQFF. Looking up the rest from reference TRBV7-2 and TRBJ2-1 gives the full variable domain: GAGVSQSPSNKVTEKGKDVELRCDPISGHTALYWYRQSLGQGLEFLIYFQGNSAPDKSGLPSDRFSAERTGGSVSTLTIQRTQQEDSAVYLCASSLRGQGILNEQFFGPGTRLTVL.

The CDR3 loop is CASTASGTGNTGELFF. In DNA, the CDR3 is TGTGCCAGCACCGCTTCGGGGACAGGGAACACCGGGGAGCTGTTTTTT. The V and J genes are TRBV12-3 or TRBV12-4 and TRBJ2-2; 8 nucleotides line up with TRBD1. V dropped 7 bases and J dropped 1; count of bases not matched to a gene: 8. The CDR3 spans 16 residues.

This chain links TRBV19 with TRBJ1-1, with no clear D. The V end was cut by 3 bases, the J end by 2 bases, with 10 bases between. There are 14 residues in the CDR3. From germline, CDR1 is LNHDA and CDR2 SQIVND (reference sequence). The CDR3 protein is CASSIGPGNTEAFF. The CDR3 DNA follows: TGTGCCAGTAGTATCGGACCGGGAAACACTGAAGCTTTCTTT.

The V call is TRBV27, the J call TRBJ1-4; no definite D call. V lost 6 bases and J 5 bases, leaving 10 bases between the germline ends. CDR1 and CDR2 (germline): MNHEY, SMNVEV (reference sequence). The CDR3 length is 13 residues. The chain's CDR3 is CASSPVGNEKLFF. CDR3 bases: TGTGCCAGCAGCCCCGTAGGGAATGAAAAACTGTTTTTT. The full variable domain, its missing parts supplied by reference TRBV27 and TRBJ1-4, is EAQVTQNPRYLITVTGKKLTVTCSQNMNHEYMSWYRQDPGLGLRQIYYSMNVEVTDKGDVPEGYKVSRKEKRNFPLILESPSPNQTSLYFCASSPVGNEKLFFGSGTQLSVL.

The gene calls are TRBV15 and TRBJ2-1, with a possible D match to TRBD2 (5 bases). Germline CDR1 is LNHNV and CDR2 is YYDKDF (reference sequence). V gave up 4 bases and J gave up 3 bases, with 13 bases separating them. The CDR3 loop spans 15 amino acids. CDR3 DNA: TGTGCCACCAGCACCGAGGGCACTAGCTACAATGAGCAGTTCTTC. This sequence encodes CATSTEGTSYNEQFF.

V gene TRBV2 combines with J gene TRBJ2-3, with D possibly matching TRBD2 (6 bases). This CDR3 contains 15 residues. Per germline, CDR1 SNHLY and CDR2 FYNNEI. The ends were cut back, 6 bases at V and 0 bases at J, with 13 bases in the middle. DNA of the CDR3: TGTGCCAGCAGGACCTGGGACTTCAGCACAGATACGCAGTATTTT. It yields the protein CASRTWDFSTDTQYF.

The chain employs TRBV28 and TRBJ2-1; TRBD2 matches 12 bases. The V and J ends lost 5 bases and 3 bases, in that order; junction bases with no gene match: 8. Looked up from germline, CDR1 is MDHEN and CDR2 is SYDVKM. The CDR3 covers 17 residues. The CDR3 is CASSTRLAGAIYNEQFF. In nucleotides, the CDR3 is TGTGCCAGCAGTACGAGACTAGCGGGAGCAATCTACAATGAGCAGTTCTTC.

V gene TRBV5-1 combines with J gene TRBJ2-7; D unresolved. Germline-derived CDR1 and CDR2 are SGHRS and YFSETQ. The germline V and J ends were trimmed by 0 bases and 3 bases, with 16 bases remaining between them. The CDR3 has 16 amino acids. In DNA, the CDR3 is TGCGCCAGCAGCTTGGCCGTGAAGCCGCCTCACTACGAGCAGTACTTC. This gives the protein CASSLAVKPPHYEQYF.

The chain employs TRBV5-5 and TRBJ1-2; 7 positions match TRBD1. Germline CDR1 is SGHKS and CDR2 is YYEKEE (reference sequence). After removal of 4 bases from V and 8 bases from J, the junction contained 8 bases not matched to a gene. CDR3 length equals 13 residues. CDR3 region: CASSPDRSWGYTF. In nucleotides, the CDR3 is TGTGCCAGCAGCCCGGACAGGTCGTGGGGCTACACCTTC.